The present T cell receptor beta chain was sequenced within a study of T-cell reconstitution after alpha-beta-depleted transplantation in children. Trimming pared 3 bases from V and 1 base from J, leaving 10 bases between. The CDR3 spans 14 residues. Germline-derived CDR1 and CDR2 are DFQATT and SNEGSKA (reference sequence). The table lists this clonotype with many counts. Unique molecular identifiers featured in how the TCRbeta library was prepared. TCRdb reanalysed the PCR reads using MiXCR and keeps one entry per CDR3 protein. The profile covers about 610,000 distinct CDR3 sequences, with about 10% appearing a single time and about 4.2% taken by the ten largest.

The chain joins TRBV20-1 to TRBJ2-1; possible D gene TRBD1, 5 bases. The TCR originated in a human donor who donated a stem cell graft to a child with acute myeloid leukemia. The specimen comprised PBMCs from the stem cell graft donor, sampled from the stem cell graft. The chain's CDR3 is CSARPQGSYNEQFF. The CDR3 DNA reads as TGCAGTGCTAGGCCCCAGGGATCCTACAATGAGCAGTTCTTC.